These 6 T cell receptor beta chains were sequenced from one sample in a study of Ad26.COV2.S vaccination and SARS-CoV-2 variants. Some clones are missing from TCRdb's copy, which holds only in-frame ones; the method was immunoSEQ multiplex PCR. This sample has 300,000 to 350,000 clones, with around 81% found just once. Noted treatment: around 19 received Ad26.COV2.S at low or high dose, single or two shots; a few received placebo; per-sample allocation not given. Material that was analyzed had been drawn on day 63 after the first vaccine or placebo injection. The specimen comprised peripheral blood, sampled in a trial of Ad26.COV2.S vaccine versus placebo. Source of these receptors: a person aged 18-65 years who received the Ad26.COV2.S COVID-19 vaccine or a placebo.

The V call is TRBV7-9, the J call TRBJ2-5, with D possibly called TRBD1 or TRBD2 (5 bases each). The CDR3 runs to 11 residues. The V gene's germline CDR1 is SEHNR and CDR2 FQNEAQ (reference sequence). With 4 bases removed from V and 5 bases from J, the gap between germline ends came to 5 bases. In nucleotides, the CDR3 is TGTGCCAGCAGCTGGGACGAGACCCAGTACTTC. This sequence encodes CASSWDETQYF.

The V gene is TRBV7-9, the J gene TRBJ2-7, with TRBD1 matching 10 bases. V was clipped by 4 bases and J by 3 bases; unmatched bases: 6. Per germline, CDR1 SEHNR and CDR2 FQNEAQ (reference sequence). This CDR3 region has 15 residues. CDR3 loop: CASSSGTGAVYEQYF. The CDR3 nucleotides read TGTGCCAGCAGCTCGGGGACAGGGGCGGTCTACGAGCAGTACTTC.

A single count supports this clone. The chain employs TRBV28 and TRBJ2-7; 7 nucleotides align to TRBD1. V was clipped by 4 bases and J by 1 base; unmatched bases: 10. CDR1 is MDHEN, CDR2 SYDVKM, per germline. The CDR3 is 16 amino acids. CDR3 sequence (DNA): TGTGCCAGCAGTTCCGTGGACAGGTCCTTGTCCTACGAGCAGTACTTC. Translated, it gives CASSSVDRSLSYEQYF.

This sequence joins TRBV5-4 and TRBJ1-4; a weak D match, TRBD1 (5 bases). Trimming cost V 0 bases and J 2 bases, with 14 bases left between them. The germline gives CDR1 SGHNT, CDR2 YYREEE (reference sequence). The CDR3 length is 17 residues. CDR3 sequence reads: CASSLAGVGTTNEKLFF. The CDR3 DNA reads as TGTGCCAGCAGCTTGGCGGGGGTGGGGACGACTAATGAAAAACTGTTTTTT.

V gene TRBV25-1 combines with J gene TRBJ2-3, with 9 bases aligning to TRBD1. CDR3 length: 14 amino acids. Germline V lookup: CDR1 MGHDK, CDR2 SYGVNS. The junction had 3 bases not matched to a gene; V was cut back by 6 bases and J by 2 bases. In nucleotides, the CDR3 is TGTGCCAGCAGGCACAGGGGGCTCACAGATACGCAGTATTTT. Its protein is CASRHRGLTDTQYF.

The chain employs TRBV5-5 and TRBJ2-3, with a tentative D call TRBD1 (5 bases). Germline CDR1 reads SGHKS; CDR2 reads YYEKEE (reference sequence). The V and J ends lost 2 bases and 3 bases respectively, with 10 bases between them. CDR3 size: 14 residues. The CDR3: CASSLGRATDTQYF. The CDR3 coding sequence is TGTGCCAGCAGCTTAGGCAGGGCAACAGATACGCAGTATTTT.